The clone carrying this T cell receptor (beta chain) was counted only a few times. The data originate from a study of T-cell reconstitution after alpha-beta-depleted transplantation in children. Molecular barcoding with unique molecular identifiers was used for the TCRbeta library. TCRdb re-derived calls from the PCR reads in MiXCR, one entry per CDR3 protein. The sample holds some 490,000 distinct CDR3 sequences; 12% are singletons and the top ten take about 5.6%. The CDR3 length is 15 residues. Trimming cost V 8 bases and J 0 bases, with 14 bases left between them. The sequences come from PBMCs from the stem cell graft donor, collected from the stem cell graft. The source of this sequence is a human donor who donated a stem cell graft to a child with combined immunodeficiency. J is TRBJ1-3 and V is TRBV12-3 or TRBV12-4; maybe TRBD1 (5 bases). The CDR3 reads CASSGTASSGNTIYF. The CDR3, as DNA: TGTGCCAGCTCCGGGACGGCGAGCTCTGGAAACACCATATATTTT.